The sequence of this T cell receptor beta chain was determined in a study of regulatory T cells in long-lasting Graves disease. The CDR3 is 16 residues long. Per germline, CDR1 SGHNT and CDR2 YYREEE (reference sequence). Trimming took 3 bases from V and 4 from J; bases not matched to a gene: 9. Both iRepertoire HTBI primers and Arm-PCR of CDR3 regions were used to build the TCR beta libraries. TCRdb passed the multiplex PCR reads through MiXCR, listing each CDR3 protein once. Among 520,000 or so distinct CDR3 sequences listed, approximately 12% were seen once. Time point of the sample: newly diagnosed GD, antithyroid drugs for less than 3 months. PBMCs provided the RNA from which the TCR library was made. American Thyroid Association guidelines defined how Graves' disease was diagnosed. The sample was also reused in another study, on T cells in Graves' hyperthyroidism and ophthalmopathy.

The sample consisted of peripheral blood mononuclear cells (PBMCs), taken at new diagnosis, from a patient treated with antithyroid drugs. V and J are TRBV5-4 and TRBJ2-1; 8 positions match TRBD2. The clonotype comes from a woman aged 30 to 39 with Graves disease. CDR3 DNA sequence: TGTGCCAGCAGCTCCGCGGGGGGTGTGAGGTACAATGAGCAGTTCTTC. Protein sequence: CASSSAGGVRYNEQFF.